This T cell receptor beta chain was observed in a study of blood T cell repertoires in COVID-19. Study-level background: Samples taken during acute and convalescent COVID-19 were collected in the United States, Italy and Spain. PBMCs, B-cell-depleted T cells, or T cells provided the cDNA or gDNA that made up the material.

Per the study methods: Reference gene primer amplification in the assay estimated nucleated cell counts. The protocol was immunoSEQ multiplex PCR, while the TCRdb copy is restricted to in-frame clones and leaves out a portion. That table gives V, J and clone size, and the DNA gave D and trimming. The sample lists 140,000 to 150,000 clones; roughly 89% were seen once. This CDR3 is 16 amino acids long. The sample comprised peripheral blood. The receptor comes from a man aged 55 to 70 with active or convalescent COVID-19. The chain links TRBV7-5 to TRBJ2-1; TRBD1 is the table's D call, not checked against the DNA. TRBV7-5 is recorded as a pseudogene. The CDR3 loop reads CVRSNRTGPARTEQFF. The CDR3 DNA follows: TGTGTCAGAAGCAACCGGACAGGGCCCGCCCGTACTGAGCAGTTCTTC.